The 12 T cell receptor beta chains below all came from one sample that was sequenced in a study of blood T cells in healthy people across ages. It was with a sample-barcoded 5' primer and a J-beta primer mix that a second PCR of about 7 to 12 cycles was run. TCRdb used MiXCR to reprocess the 5' RACE reads, holding one entry per CDR3 protein. The sample contains more than 800,000 distinct CDR3 sequences, 25% to 30% of which appear only once. Sequences were obtained from blood. The receptors originated from a woman older than 75 in good health.

This clonotype was counted a few times. This may come from a read error, since a much larger clone is one base off. This CDR3 is CASSFSQAGGTDTQYF. DNA for the CDR3: TGTGCCAGCAGTTTTAGTCAGGCTGGGGGCACAGATACGCAGTATTTT. The chain joins TRBV7-2 to TRBJ2-3; D remains unclear. The CDR3 covers 16 residues. Per the germline V gene, CDR1 is SGHTA and CDR2 is FQGNSA. With 6 bases removed from V and 1 base from J, the gap between germline ends came to 17 bases. Based on the CDR3 plus reference TRBV7-2 and TRBJ2-3, the full variable domain is GAGVSQSPSNKVTEKGKDVELRCDPISGHTALYWYRQSLGQGLEFLIYFQGNSAPDKSGLPSDRFSAERTGGSVSTLTIQRTQQEDSAVYLCASSFSQAGGTDTQYFGPGTRLTVL.

This clonotype was seen a handful of times. The V and J genes are TRBV12-3 or TRBV12-4 and TRBJ2-3, with D possibly matching TRBD1 (6 bases). V was pared by 0 bases and J by 11 bases, with 18 bases between. This CDR3 spans 15 amino acids. The CDR3 DNA reads TGTGCCAGCAGTTTAGCGGGACACAACACAGATGTGCAGTATTTT. This translates into CASSLAGHNTDVQYF.

This clonotype was found many times. The chain uses TRBV15 and TRBJ1-4, with D perhaps TRBD1 (6 bases). The CDR3 has 14 amino acids. V lost 3 bases and J lost 8, with 13 bases in between. Looked up from germline, CDR1 is LNHNV and CDR2 is YYDKDF (reference sequence). The CDR3 is CATSSEGVWEKLFF. Here the CDR3 DNA reads TGTGCCACCAGCAGCGAGGGGGTTTGGGAAAAACTGTTTTTT.

Regarding this clonotype: The final CDR3 position lacks the conserved phenylalanine or tryptophan, pointing to a likely read error. V gene TRBV7-7 combines with J gene TRBJ2-3; possibly TRBD2 for D (5 bases). Per germline, CDR1 SSHAT and CDR2 FNYEAQ (reference sequence). The V end lost 4 bases, the J end lost 2 bases, and 10 bases lay between the germline ends. The CDR3 is 14 amino acids. The CDR3 is CASSSSGSTDTQYC. In nucleotides, the CDR3 is TGTGCCAGCAGCTCGTCGGGGTCCACAGATACGCAGTATTGT.

A remark on this clonotype: Just one base apart from a much larger clone, this may be a read error. This chain uses TRBV28 with TRBJ2-7, with D perhaps matching TRBD1 or TRBD2 (5 bases each). The V and J ends lost 5 bases and 12 bases respectively, with 23 bases between them. Germline values: CDR1 MDHEN, CDR2 SYDVKM. This CDR3 is 14 amino acids long. CDR3: CASSPAVSKGTRYF. The CDR3 region has the DNA TGTGCCAGCAGTCCGGCGGTCTCAAAGGGGACCCGGTACTTC.

V usage is TRBV7-9 and J usage is TRBJ1-1; no reliable D call. The CDR3 extends over 15 amino acids. Trimming removed 6 bases from V and 0 bases from J, with 14 bases in between. CDR1 SEHNR and CDR2 FQNEAQ come from the germline V gene (reference sequence). For the CDR3, the DNA is TGTGCCAGCAGTCGCCAAAGTGTGGTGAACACTGAAGCTTTCTTT. Its translation: CASSRQSVVNTEAFF.

The genes are TRBV5-5 and TRBJ1-4; no reliable D call. The V gene's germline CDR1 is SGHKS and CDR2 YYEKEE (reference sequence). The germline V and J ends were trimmed by 0 bases and 8 bases, with 11 bases remaining between them. CDR3 length: 14 residues. CDR3 nucleotides: TGTGCCAGCAGCTTGGCCGCGGCGGACGAAAAACTGTTTTTT. Encoded protein: CASSLAAADEKLFF.

This chain links TRBV7-6 with TRBJ1-4, with D possibly being TRBD1 (5 bases). Germline V gene data show CDR1 as SGHVS and CDR2 as FNYEAQ. The V end was cut by 5 bases, the J end by 0 bases, with 10 bases between. The CDR3 length is 15 residues. The CDR3 DNA follows: TGTGCCAGCAGCCCCCGGACATCAACTAATGAAAAACTGTTTTTT. This translates into CASSPRTSTNEKLFF.

There are a few counts of this clonotype. This clone may be a read error of a much larger clone one base away. The chain joins TRBV6-5 to TRBJ2-5; D gene unclear. V lost 2 bases, J lost 11 bases, and 24 bases lay in between. From germline, CDR1 is MNHEY and CDR2 SVGAGI. The CDR3 contains 16 residues. CDR3 DNA sequence: TGTGCCAGCAGTTACATGTCGGAATCGTCGGGCAATGAGCAGTACTTC. Translating it yields CASSYMSESSGNEQYF.

A word on this clonotype: This may be a read error, as it is one base from a much larger clone. The V call is TRBV24-1, the J call TRBJ2-1; maybe TRBD2 (5 bases). The ends were cut back, 7 bases at V and 3 bases at J, with 12 bases in the middle. CDR3 length: 14 amino acids. Germline V CDR1 and CDR2: KGHDR, SFDVKD. The CDR3 DNA is TGTGCCACCAGGCGGACTGGAAACTACAATGAGCAGTTCTTC. This gives the protein CATRRTGNYNEQFF.

The chain is built from TRBV6-5 and TRBJ2-1; the match to TRBD2 covers 8 bases. Per the germline V gene, CDR1 is MNHEY and CDR2 is SVGAGI. The CDR3 totals 15 residues. Trimming at V came to 4 bases and at J to 2 bases, leaving 4 bases not matched to a gene. This chain's CDR3 is CASSSKGLAYNEQFF. The CDR3 DNA follows: TGTGCCAGCAGTTCCAAGGGACTAGCCTACAATGAGCAGTTCTTC.

Only a few counts were recorded for this clonotype. V and J are TRBV11-2 and TRBJ1-4; 8 nucleotides match TRBD1. After removal of 6 bases from V and 0 bases from J, the junction contained 12 bases not matched to a gene. There are 18 residues in the CDR3. Per the germline V gene, CDR1 is SGHAT and CDR2 is FQNNGV. The CDR3 nucleotides are TGTGCCAGCAGACAGGGGGGGCAGGGAGCCTCAACTAATGAAAAACTGTTTTTT. Its translation: CASRQGGQGASTNEKLFF.